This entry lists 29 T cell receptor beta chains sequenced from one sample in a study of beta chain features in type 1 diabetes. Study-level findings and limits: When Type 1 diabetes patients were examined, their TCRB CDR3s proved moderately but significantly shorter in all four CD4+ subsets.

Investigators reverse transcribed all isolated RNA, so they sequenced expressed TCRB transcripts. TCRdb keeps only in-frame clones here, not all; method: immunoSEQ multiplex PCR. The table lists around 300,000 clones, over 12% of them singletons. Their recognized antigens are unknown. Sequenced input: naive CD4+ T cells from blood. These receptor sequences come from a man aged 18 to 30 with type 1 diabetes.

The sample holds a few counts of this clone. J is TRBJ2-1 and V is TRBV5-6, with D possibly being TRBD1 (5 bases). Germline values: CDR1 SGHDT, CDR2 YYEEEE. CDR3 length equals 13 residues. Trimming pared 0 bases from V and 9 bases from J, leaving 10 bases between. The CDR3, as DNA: TGTGCCAGCAGCTTGGCAGGGTACGGTGAGCAGTTCTTC. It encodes CASSLAGYGEQFF.

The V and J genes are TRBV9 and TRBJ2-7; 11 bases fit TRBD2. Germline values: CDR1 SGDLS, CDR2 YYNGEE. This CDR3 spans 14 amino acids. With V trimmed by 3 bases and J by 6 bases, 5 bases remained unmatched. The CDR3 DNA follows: TGTGCCAGCAGCGCGACTAGCGGGGTGCGCGAGCAGTACTTC. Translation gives CASSATSGVREQYF.

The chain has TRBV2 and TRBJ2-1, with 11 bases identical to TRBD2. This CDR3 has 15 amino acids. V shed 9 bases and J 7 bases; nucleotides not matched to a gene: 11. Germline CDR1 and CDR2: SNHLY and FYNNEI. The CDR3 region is CASNRGGTSGNEQFF. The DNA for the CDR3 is TGTGCCAGTAATAGGGGAGGGACTAGCGGAAATGAGCAGTTCTTC.

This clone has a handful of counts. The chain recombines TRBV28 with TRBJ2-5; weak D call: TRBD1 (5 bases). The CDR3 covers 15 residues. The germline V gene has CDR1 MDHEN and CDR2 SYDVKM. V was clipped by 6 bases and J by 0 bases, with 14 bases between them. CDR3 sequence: CASRNQGNYQETQYF. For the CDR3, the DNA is TGTGCCAGCAGAAATCAGGGTAATTACCAAGAGACCCAGTACTTC. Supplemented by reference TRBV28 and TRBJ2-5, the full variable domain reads DVKVTQSSRYLVKRTGEKVFLECVQDMDHENMFWYRQDPGLGLRLIYFSYDVKMKEKGDIPEGYSVSREKKERFSLILESASTNQTSMYLCASRNQGNYQETQYFGPGTRLLVL.

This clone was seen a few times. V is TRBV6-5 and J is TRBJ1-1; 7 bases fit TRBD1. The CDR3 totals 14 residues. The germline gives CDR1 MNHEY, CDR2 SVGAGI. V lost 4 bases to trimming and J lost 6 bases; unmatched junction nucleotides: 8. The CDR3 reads CASSFLDRTAEAFF. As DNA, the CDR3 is TGTGCCAGCAGTTTCCTGGACAGGACCGCTGAAGCTTTCTTT.

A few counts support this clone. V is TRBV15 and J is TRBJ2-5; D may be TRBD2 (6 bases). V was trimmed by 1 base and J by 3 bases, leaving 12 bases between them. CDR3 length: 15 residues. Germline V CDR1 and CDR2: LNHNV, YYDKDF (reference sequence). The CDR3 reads CATSRGAGSEETQYF. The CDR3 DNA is TGTGCCACCAGCAGAGGGGCCGGGAGTGAAGAGACCCAGTACTTC.

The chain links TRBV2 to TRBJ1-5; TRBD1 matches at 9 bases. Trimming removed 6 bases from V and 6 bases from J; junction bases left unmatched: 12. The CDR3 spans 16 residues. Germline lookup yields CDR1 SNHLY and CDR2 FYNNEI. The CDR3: CASSPDGTGRSQPQHF. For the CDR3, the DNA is TGTGCCAGCAGCCCCGACGGGACAGGGAGGAGTCAGCCCCAGCATTTT.

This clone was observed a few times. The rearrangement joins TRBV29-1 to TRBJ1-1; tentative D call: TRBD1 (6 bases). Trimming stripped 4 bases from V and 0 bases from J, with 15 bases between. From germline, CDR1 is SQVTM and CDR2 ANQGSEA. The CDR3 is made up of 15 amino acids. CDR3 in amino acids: CSVGDWGGMNTEAFF. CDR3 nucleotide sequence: TGCAGCGTTGGCGATTGGGGGGGCATGAACACTGAAGCTTTCTTT.

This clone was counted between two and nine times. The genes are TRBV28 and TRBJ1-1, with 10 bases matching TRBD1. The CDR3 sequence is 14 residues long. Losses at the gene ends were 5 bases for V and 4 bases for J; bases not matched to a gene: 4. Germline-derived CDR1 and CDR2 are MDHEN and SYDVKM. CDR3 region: CASSKGTGATEAFF. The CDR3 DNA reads TGTGCCAGCAGTAAAGGGACAGGGGCCACTGAAGCTTTCTTT.

The DNA for the CDR3 is TGTGCCAGCAGTCACAGGGTAATGAACACTGAAGCTTTCTTT. Translated, it gives CASSHRVMNTEAFF. The chain combines TRBV6-1 with TRBJ1-1, with TRBD1 as a possible D gene (6 bases). V was pared by 5 bases and J by 0 bases, with 10 bases between. Germline lookup yields CDR1 MNHNS and CDR2 SASEGT. CDR3 size: 14 residues.

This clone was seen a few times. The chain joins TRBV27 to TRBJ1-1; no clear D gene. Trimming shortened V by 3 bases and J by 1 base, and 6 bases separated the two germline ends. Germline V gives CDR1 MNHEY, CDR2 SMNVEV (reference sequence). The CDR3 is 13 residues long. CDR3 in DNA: TGTGCCAGCAGTTTTTCGGGGAACACTGAAGCTTTCTTT. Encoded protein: CASSFSGNTEAFF.

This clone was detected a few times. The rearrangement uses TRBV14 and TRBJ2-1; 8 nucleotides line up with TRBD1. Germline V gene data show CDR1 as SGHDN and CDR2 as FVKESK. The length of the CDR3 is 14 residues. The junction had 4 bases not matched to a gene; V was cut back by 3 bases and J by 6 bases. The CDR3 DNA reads TGTGCCAGCAGCCAGAGGACAGGGCGCAATGAGCAGTTCTTC. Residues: CASSQRTGRNEQFF. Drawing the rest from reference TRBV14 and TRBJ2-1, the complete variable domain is EAGVTQFPSHSVIEKGQTVTLRCDPISGHDNLYWYRRVMGKEIKFLLHFVKESKQDESGMPNNRFLAERTGGTYSTLKVQPAELEDSGVYFCASSQRTGRNEQFFGPGTRLTVL.

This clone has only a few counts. CDR3 amino acids: CASSAQQGDTQYF. In nucleotides, the CDR3 is TGTGCCAGCAGCGCGCAACAGGGGGATACGCAGTATTTT. The chain is built from TRBV11-2 and TRBJ2-3, with TRBD1 matching over 7 bases. Trimming at V came to 5 bases and at J to 6 bases, leaving 5 bases not matched to a gene. CDR3 size: 13 residues. Germline V CDR1 and CDR2: SGHAT, FQNNGV.

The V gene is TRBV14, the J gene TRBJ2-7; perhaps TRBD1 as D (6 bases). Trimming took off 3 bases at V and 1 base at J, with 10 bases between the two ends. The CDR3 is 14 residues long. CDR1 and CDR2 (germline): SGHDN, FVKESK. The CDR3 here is CASSHNRVSYEQYF. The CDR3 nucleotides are TGTGCCAGCAGCCACAACAGGGTTTCCTACGAGCAGTACTTC.

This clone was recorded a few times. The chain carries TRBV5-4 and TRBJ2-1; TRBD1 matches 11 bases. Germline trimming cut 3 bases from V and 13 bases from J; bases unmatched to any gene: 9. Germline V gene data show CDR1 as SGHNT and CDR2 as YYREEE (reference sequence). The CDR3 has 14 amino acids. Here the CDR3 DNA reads TGTGCCAGCAGCTCAGGACAGGGGGCCCGTCTTCAGTTCTTC. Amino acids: CASSSGQGARLQFF.

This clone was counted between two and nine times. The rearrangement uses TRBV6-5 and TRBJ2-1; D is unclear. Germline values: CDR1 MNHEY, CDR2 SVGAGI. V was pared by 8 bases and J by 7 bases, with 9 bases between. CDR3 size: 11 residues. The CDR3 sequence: CASVDQNEQFF. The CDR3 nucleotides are TGTGCCAGCGTAGATCAAAATGAGCAGTTCTTC.

CDR3 loop: CASSLGGTSGNTIYF. CDR3 nucleotides: TGTGCCAGCAGCTTGGGGGGGACATCTGGAAACACCATATATTTT. The rearrangement links TRBV5-4 to TRBJ1-3; the D gene is possibly TRBD1 (6 bases). Deletions cut 0 bases from V and 1 base from J, with 8 bases between. The CDR3 contains 15 residues. In germline, CDR1 is SGHNT, CDR2 YYREEE (reference sequence).

For the CDR3, the DNA is TGTGCCAGCTCACCGAGAGGACAGGGCTCCTACGAGCAGTACTTC. Translation gives CASSPRGQGSYEQYF. The J gene is TRBJ2-7, the V gene TRBV18; TRBD1 agrees at 8 bases. After removal of 3 bases from V and 0 bases from J, the junction contained 4 bases not matched to a gene. This CDR3 spans 15 amino acids. In germline, CDR1 is KGHSH, CDR2 LQKENI.

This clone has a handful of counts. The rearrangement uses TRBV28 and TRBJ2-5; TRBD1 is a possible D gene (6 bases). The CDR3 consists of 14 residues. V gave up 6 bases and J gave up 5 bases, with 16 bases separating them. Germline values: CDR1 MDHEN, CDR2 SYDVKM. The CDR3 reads CASSLLQGTETQYF. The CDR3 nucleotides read TGTGCCAGCAGCCTCCTCCAGGGGACGGAGACCCAGTACTTC.

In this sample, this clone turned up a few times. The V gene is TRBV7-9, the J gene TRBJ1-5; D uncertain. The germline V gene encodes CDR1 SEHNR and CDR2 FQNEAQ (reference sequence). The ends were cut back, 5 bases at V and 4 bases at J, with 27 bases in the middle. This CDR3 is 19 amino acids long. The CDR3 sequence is CASSPTGVGARDFNQPQHF. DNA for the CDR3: TGTGCCAGCAGCCCCACTGGAGTAGGAGCCAGAGACTTTAATCAGCCCCAGCATTTT.

The CDR3: CASSPVMAGAYNEQFF. CDR3 coding DNA: TGTGCCAGTAGTCCCGTGATGGCGGGGGCCTACAATGAGCAGTTCTTC. This rearrangement joins TRBV19 to TRBJ2-1; 7 nucleotides agree with TRBD2. This CDR3 is 16 amino acids long. With V trimmed by 5 bases and J by 2 bases, 9 bases remained unmatched. CDR1 and CDR2 from the germline V gene are LNHDA and SQIVND (reference sequence).

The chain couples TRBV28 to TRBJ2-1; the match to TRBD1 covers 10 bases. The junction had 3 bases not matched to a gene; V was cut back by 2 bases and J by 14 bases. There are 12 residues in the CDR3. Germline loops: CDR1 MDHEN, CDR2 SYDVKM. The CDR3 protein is CASSLPGTGEFF. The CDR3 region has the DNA TGTGCCAGCAGTTTACCCGGGACAGGGGAGTTCTTC.

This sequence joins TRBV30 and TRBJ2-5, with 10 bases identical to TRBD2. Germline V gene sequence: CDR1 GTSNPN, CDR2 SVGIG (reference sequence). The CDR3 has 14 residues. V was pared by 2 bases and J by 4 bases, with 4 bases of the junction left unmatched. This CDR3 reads CAWSSGGASETQYF. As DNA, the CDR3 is TGTGCCTGGAGTAGCGGGGGGGCTTCAGAGACCCAGTACTTC.

In nucleotides, the CDR3 is TGTGCCAGCAGCTTATCCGTCGAGCAGTACTTC. Protein sequence: CASSLSVEQYF. The genes are TRBV7-9 and TRBJ2-7, with no clear D. Germline CDR1 reads SEHNR; CDR2 reads FQNEAQ (reference sequence). V was cut by 2 bases and J by 6 bases, with 5 bases left in between. The CDR3 consists of 11 residues.

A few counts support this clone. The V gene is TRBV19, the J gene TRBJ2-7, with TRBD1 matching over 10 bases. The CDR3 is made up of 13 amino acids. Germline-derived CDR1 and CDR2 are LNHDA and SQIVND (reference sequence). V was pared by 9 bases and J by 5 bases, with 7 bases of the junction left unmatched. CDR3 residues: CASGKGQGNEQYF. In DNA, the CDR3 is TGTGCCAGCGGTAAGGGACAGGGGAACGAGCAGTACTTC.

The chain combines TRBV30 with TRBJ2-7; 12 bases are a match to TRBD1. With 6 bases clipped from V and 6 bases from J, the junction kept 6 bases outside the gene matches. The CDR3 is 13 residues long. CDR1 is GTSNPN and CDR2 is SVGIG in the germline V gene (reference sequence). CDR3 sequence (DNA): TGTGCCTGCAAGGGACAGGGGGCTAGCGAGCAGTACTTC. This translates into CACKGQGASEQYF.

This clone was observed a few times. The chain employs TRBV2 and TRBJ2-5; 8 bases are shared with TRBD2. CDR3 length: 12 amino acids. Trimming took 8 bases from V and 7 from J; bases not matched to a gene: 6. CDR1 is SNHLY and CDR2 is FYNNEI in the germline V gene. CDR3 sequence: CASRGLVGTQYF. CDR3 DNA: TGTGCCAGCCGGGGACTAGTCGGGACCCAGTACTTC.

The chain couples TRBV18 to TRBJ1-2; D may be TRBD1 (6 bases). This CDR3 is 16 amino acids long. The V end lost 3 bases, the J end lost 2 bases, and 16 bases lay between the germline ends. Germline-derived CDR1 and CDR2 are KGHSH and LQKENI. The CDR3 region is CASSPNLRGGNYGYTF. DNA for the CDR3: TGTGCCAGCTCACCCAACCTCAGGGGAGGGAACTATGGCTACACCTTC.

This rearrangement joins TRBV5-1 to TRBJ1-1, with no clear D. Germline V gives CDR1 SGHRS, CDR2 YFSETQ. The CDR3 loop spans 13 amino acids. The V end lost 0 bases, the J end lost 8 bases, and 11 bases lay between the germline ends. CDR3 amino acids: CASSLAGRSEAFF. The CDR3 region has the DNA TGCGCCAGCAGCTTGGCTGGCAGGTCGGAAGCTTTCTTT. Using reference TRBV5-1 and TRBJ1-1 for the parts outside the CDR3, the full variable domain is KAGVTQTPRYLIKTRGQQVTLSCSPISGHRSVSWYQQTPGQGLQFLFEYFSETQRNKGNFPGRFSGRQFSNSRSEMNVSTLELGDSALYLCASSLAGRSEAFFGQGTRLTVV.